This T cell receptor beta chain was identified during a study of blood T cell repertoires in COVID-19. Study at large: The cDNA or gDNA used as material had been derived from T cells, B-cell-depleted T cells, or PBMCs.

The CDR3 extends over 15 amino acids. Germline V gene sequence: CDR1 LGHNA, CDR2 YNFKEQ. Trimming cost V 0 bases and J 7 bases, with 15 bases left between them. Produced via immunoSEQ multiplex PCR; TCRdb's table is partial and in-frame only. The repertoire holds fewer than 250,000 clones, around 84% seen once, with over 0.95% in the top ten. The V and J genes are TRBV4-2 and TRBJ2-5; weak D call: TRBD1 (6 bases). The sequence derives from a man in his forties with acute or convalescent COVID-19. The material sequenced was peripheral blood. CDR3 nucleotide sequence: TGTGCCAGCAGCCAAGATACGACAGGTCCAGGGACCCAGTACTTC. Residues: CASSQDTTGPGTQYF.